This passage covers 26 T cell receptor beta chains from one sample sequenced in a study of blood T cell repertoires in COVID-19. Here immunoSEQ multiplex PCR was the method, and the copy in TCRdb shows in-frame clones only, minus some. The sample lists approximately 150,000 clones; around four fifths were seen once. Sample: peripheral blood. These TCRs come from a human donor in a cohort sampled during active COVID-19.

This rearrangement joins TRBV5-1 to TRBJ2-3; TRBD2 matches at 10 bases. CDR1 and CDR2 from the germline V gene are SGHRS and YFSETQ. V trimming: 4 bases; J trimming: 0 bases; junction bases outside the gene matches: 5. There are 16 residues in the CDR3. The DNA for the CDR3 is TGCGCCAGCAGCGAAGGACTAGCGGAGAGCACAGATACGCAGTATTTT. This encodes CASSEGLAESTDTQYF.

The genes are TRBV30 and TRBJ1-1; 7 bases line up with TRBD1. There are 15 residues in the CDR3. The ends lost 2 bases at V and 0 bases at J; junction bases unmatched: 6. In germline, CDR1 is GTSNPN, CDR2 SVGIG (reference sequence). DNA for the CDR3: TGTGCCTGGAGTACAGCGACAGGGATGAACACTGAAGCTTTCTTT. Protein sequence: CAWSTATGMNTEAFF.

The CDR3 nucleotides are TGTGCCAGCAGTGAAAGGCTAGCGAGCCTTAATGAGCAGTTCTTC. Protein sequence: CASSERLASLNEQFF. The chain has TRBV2 and TRBJ2-1, with D possibly being TRBD2 (6 bases). The germline V gene encodes CDR1 SNHLY and CDR2 FYNNEI. Trimming took off 2 bases at V and 7 bases at J, with 15 bases between the two ends. The CDR3 sequence is 15 residues long.

The CDR3 here is CASSLAFRVHSTDTQYF. CDR3 sequence (DNA): TGTGCCAGCAGCTTGGCTTTCAGGGTTCATAGCACAGATACGCAGTATTTT. V is TRBV5-8 and J is TRBJ2-3, with D tentatively TRBD1 (5 bases). Germline CDR1 is SGHTS and CDR2 is YDEGEE. The CDR3 contains 17 residues. With 0 bases removed from V and 0 bases from J, the gap between germline ends came to 14 bases. Full variable domain (rest looked up from reference TRBV5-8 and TRBJ2-3): EAGVTQSPTHLIKTRGQQATLRCSPISGHTSVYWYQQALGLGLQFLLWYDEGEERNRGNFPPRFSGRQFPNYSSELNVNALELEDSALYLCASSLAFRVHSTDTQYFGPGTRLTVL.

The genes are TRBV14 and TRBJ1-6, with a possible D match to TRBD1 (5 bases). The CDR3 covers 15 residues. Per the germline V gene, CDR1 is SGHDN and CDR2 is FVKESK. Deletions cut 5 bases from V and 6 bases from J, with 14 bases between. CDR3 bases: TGTGCCAGCAGCTCTCGGGGGGTCTCTAATTCACCCCTCCACTTT. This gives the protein CASSSRGVSNSPLHF.

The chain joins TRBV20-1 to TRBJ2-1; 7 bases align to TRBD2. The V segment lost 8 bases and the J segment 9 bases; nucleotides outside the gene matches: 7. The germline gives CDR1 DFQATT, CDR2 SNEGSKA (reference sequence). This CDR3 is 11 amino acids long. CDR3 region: CSCGSLVEQFF. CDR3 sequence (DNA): TGCAGTTGCGGGAGTCTGGTTGAGCAGTTCTTC.

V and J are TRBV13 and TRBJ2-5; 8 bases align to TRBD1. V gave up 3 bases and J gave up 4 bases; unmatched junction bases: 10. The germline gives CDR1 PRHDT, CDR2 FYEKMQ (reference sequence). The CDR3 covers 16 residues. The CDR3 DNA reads TGTGCCAGCAGCTTGGGACAGGTCGACTTTAGAGAGACCCAGTACTTC. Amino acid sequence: CASSLGQVDFRETQYF.

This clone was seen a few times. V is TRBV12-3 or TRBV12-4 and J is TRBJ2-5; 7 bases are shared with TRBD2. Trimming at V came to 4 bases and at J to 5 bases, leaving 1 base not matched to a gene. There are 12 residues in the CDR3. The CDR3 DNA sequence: TGTGCCAGCAGTTGGGGGGGGGAGACCCAGTACTTC. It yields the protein CASSWGGETQYF.

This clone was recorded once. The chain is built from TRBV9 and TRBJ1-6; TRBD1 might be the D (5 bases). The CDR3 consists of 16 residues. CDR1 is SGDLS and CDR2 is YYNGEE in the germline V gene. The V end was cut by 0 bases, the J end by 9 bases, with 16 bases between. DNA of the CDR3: TGTGCCAGCAGCGTAGCACGGAAGGGGTGGAGTTCACCCCTCCACTTT. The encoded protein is CASSVARKGWSSPLHF.

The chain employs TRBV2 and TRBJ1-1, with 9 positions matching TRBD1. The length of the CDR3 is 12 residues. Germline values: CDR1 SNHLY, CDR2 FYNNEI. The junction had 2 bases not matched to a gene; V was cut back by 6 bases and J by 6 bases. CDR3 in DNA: TGTGCCAGCAGGGACAGGGGTCCTGAAGCTTTCTTT. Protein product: CASRDRGPEAFF.

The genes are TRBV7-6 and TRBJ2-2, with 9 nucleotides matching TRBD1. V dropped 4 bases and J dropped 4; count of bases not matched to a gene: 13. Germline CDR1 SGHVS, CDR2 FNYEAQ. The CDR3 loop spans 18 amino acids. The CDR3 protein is CASSYVIAGTGSTGELFF. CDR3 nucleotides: TGTGCCAGCAGCTATGTTATAGCCGGGACAGGGTCCACCGGGGAGCTGTTTTTT.

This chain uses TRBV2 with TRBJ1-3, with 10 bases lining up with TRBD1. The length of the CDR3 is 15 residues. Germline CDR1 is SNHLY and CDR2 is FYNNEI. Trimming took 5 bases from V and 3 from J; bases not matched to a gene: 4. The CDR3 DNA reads TGTGCCAGCAGTTTCGGACAGGGGGTTGGAAACACCATATATTTT. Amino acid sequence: CASSFGQGVGNTIYF.

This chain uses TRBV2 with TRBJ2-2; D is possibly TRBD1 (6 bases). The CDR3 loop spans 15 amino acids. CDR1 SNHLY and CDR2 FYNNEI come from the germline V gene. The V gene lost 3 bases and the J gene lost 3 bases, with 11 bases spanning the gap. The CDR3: CASSDLSGDTGELFF. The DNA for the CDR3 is TGTGCCAGCAGTGATTTGTCAGGGGACACCGGGGAGCTGTTTTTT.

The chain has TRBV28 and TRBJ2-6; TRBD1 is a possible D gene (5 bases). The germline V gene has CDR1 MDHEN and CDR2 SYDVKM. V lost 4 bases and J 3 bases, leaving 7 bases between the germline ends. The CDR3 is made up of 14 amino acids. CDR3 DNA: TGTGCCAGCAGTTATAGGGGTGGGGCCAACGTCCTGACTTTC. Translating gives CASSYRGGANVLTF.

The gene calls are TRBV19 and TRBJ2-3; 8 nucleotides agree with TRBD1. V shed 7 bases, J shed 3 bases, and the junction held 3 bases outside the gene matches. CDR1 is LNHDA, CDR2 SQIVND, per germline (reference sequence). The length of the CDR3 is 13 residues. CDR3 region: CASTRTGTDTQYF. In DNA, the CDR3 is TGTGCCAGTACCCGGACAGGGACAGATACGCAGTATTTT.

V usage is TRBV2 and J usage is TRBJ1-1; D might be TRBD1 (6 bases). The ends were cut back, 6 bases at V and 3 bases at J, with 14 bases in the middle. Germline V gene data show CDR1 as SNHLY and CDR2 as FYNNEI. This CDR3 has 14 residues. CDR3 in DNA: TGTGCCAGCAGGACAGTTCAGGGGTACACTGAAGCTTTCTTT. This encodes CASRTVQGYTEAFF. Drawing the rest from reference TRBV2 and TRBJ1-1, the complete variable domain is EPEVTQTPSHQVTQMGQEVILRCVPISNHLYFYWYRQILGQKVEFLVSFYNNEISEKSEIFDDQFSVERPDGSNFTLKIRSTKLEDSAMYFCASRTVQGYTEAFFGQGTRLTVV.

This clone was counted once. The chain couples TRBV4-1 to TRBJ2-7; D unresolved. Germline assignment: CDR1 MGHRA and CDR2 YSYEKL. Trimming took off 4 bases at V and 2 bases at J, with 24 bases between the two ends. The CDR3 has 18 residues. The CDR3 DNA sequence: TGCGCCAGCAGCCCCCGATCGCCCCGTGTCAGTTCCGCCTACGAGCAGTACGTC. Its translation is CASSPRSPRVSSAYEQYV.

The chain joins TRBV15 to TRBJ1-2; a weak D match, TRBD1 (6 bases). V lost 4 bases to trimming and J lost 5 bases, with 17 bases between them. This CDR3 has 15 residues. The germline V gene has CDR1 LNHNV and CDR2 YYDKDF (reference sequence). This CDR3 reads CATSTNTQGLYGYTF. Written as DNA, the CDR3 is TGTGCCACCAGCACAAATACACAGGGTTTGTATGGCTACACCTTC.

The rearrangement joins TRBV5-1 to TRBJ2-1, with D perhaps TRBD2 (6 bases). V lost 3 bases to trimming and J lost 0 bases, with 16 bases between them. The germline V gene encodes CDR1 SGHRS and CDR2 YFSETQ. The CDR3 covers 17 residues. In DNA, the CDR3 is TGCGCCAGCAGCTCGGGGAGGCCCACGAGCTCCTACAATGAGCAGTTCTTC. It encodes CASSSGRPTSSYNEQFF. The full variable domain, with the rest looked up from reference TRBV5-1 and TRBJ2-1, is KAGVTQTPRYLIKTRGQQVTLSCSPISGHRSVSWYQQTPGQGLQFLFEYFSETQRNKGNFPGRFSGRQFSNSRSEMNVSTLELGDSALYLCASSSGRPTSSYNEQFFGPGTRLTVL.

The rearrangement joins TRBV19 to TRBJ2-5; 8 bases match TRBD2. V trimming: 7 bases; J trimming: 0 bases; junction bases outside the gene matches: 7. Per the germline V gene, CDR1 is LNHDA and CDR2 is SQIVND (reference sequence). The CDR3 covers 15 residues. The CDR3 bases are TGTGCCAGTACCCCGGGCGGGGGGTACCAAGAGACCCAGTACTTC. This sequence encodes CASTPGGGYQETQYF.

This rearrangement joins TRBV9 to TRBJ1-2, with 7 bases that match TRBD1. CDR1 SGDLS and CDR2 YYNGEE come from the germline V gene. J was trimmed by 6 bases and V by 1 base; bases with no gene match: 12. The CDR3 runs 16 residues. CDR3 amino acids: CASSVFPQGNKDGYTF. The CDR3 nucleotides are TGTGCCAGCAGCGTATTCCCACAGGGGAATAAGGATGGCTACACCTTC.

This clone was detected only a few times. CDR3 amino acids: CASSLIAPEQYF. The CDR3 DNA sequence: TGTGCCAGCAGTTTAATAGCACCCGAGCAGTACTTC. The chain carries TRBV12-3 or TRBV12-4 and TRBJ2-7, with no clear D. The CDR3 is 12 residues long. The germline V and J ends were trimmed by 2 bases and 6 bases, with 8 bases remaining between them.

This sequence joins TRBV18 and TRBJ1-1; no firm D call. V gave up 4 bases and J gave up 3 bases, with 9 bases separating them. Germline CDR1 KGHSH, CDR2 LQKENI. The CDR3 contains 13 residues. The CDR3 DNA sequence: TGTGCCAGCTCACTCCACTCGGACACTGAAGCTTTCTTT. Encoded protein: CASSLHSDTEAFF.

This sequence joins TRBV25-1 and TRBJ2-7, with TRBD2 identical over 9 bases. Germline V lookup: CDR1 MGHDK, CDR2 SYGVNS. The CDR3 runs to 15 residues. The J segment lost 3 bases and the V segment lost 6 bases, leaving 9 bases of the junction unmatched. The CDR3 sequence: CASSPGGGGGYEQYF. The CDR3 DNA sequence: TGTGCCAGCAGCCCCGGGGGCGGGGGGGGCTACGAGCAGTACTTC.

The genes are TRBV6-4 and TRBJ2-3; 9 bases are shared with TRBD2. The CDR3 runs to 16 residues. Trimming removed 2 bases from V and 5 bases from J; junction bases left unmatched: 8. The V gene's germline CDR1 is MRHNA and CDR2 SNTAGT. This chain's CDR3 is CASSDTGRGGRDTQYF. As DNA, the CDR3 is TGTGCCAGCAGTGACACCGGGCGGGGGGGCAGAGATACGCAGTATTTT.

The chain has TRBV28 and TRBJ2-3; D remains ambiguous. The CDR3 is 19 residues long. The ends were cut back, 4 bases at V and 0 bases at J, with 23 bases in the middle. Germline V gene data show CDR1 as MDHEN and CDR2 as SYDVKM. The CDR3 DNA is TGTGCCAGCAGTTACGCCTACACGACACGAACCCCTAGCACAGATACGCAGTATTTT. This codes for CASSYAYTTRTPSTDTQYF.